Presented here are 14 T cell receptor beta chains from one specimen sequenced in a study of blood T cells in healthy people across ages. A J-beta primer mix and a sample-barcoded 5' primer were used in a second PCR of about 7 to 12 cycles. From the 5' RACE reads, TCRdb called clonotypes with MiXCR, one entry per CDR3 protein. The profile shows about 1.5 million distinct CDR3 sequences, 35% to 45% of them singletons. The sequenced sample consisted of blood. Receptor source: a woman aged 18-29 years in good health.

This CDR3 reads CASSRTGTLGEKLFF. The DNA for the CDR3 is TGTGCCAGCAGCCGGACCGGGACCTTAGGGGAAAAACTGTTTTTT. The chain employs TRBV7-2 and TRBJ1-4; perhaps TRBD1 as D (5 bases). Per the germline V gene, CDR1 is SGHTA and CDR2 is FQGNSA. The germline V and J ends were trimmed by 5 bases and 8 bases, with 18 bases remaining between them. The CDR3 runs to 15 residues.

This clonotype was detected only a few times. This chain connects TRBV20-1 to TRBJ2-3, with 7 bases matching TRBD2. CDR1 is DFQATT and CDR2 is SNEGSKA in the germline V gene (reference sequence). V shed 5 bases and J 5 bases; nucleotides not matched to a gene: 16. The CDR3 is 16 amino acids. The CDR3 DNA reads as TGCAGTGCTTGGCCCCATGGACGGGGGGTTGTAGATACGCAGTATTTT. Its translation is CSAWPHGRGVVDTQYF.

The rearrangement joins TRBV28 to TRBJ2-3; 10 bases are a match to TRBD2. Germline assignment: CDR1 MDHEN and CDR2 SYDVKM. With 5 bases clipped from V and 8 bases from J, the junction kept 13 bases outside the gene matches. The CDR3 consists of 16 residues. This CDR3 is CASSSGGAALFGTQYF. In nucleotides, the CDR3 is TGTGCCAGCAGTAGCGGGGGGGCTGCGTTGTTCGGTACGCAGTATTTT.

CDR3 in DNA: TGCGCCAGCAGCTCCGGGACTAGCGGGAGTGGGTTCTACAATGAGCAGTACTTC. Protein product: CASSSGTSGSGFYNEQYF. V usage is TRBV5-1 and J usage is TRBJ2-1; TRBD2 matches at 14 bases. The end of the DNA aligns better with TRBJ2-7, so the J call may be wrong. The CDR3 has 18 residues. CDR1 is SGHRS, CDR2 YFSETQ, per germline.

The rearrangement joins TRBV29-1 to TRBJ2-1; TRBD2 aligns across 11 bases. Germline V lookup: CDR1 SQVTM, CDR2 ANQGSEA. V gave up 4 bases and J gave up 6 bases; unmatched junction bases: 5. CDR3 size: 14 residues. CDR3: CSVVSGTSGNEQFF. The CDR3 nucleotides read TGCAGCGTTGTGTCTGGGACTAGCGGCAATGAGCAGTTCTTC.

V usage is TRBV10-3 and J usage is TRBJ1-1, with D perhaps matching TRBD1 (6 bases). Per the germline V gene, CDR1 is ENHRY and CDR2 is SYGVKD. This CDR3 is 16 amino acids long. Trimming stripped 2 bases from V and 2 bases from J, with 15 bases between. The CDR3: CAISEPYRDHNTEAFF. CDR3 nucleotides: TGTGCCATCAGTGAGCCATACAGGGACCATAACACTGAAGCTTTCTTT.

This clonotype was observed a few times. The chain recombines TRBV9 with TRBJ2-7; D ambiguous. The CDR3 spans 14 residues. V was clipped by 0 bases and J by 3 bases, with 10 bases between them. CDR1 and CDR2 (germline): SGDLS, YYNGEE. CDR3 nucleotide sequence: TGTGCCAGCAGCGTAGAAGCATTGGACTACGAGCAGTACTTC. Protein: CASSVEALDYEQYF.

This clonotype was picked up one time. This chain links TRBV20-1 with TRBJ1-1; D possibly corresponds to TRBD1 (6 bases). This CDR3 contains 14 residues. V lost 3 bases and J 5 bases, leaving 16 bases between the germline ends. CDR1 is DFQATT, CDR2 SNEGSKA, per germline (reference sequence). CDR3 nucleotides: TGCAGTGCTAGGGGGTGGGGGGGGCAGACTGAAGCTTTCTTT. It yields the protein CSARGWGGQTEAFF.

The chain has TRBV6-6 and TRBJ1-5; 9 bases match TRBD1. The CDR3 is 14 amino acids. With V trimmed by 2 bases and J by 6 bases, 2 bases remained unmatched. CDR1 and CDR2 (germline): MNHNY, SVGAGI (reference sequence). CDR3 loop: CASSYGTGIQPQHF. CDR3 DNA: TGTGCCAGCAGTTACGGGACAGGGATTCAGCCCCAGCATTTT.

A few counts support this clonotype. J is TRBJ2-1 and V is TRBV7-2; TRBD2 aligns across 14 bases. CDR1 and CDR2 (germline): SGHTA, FQGNSA. The CDR3 has 17 residues. The V segment lost 5 bases and the J segment 3 bases; nucleotides outside the gene matches: 6. The CDR3 spells CASSPTSGRAYYNEQFF. Written as DNA, the CDR3 is TGTGCCAGCAGCCCGACTAGCGGGAGGGCCTACTACAATGAGCAGTTCTTC.

This clonotype was recorded a few times. The chain has TRBV28 and TRBJ2-3; perhaps TRBD2 as D (5 bases). V was clipped by 0 bases and J by 5 bases, with 18 bases between them. From germline, CDR1 is MDHEN and CDR2 SYDVKM. The CDR3 is made up of 17 amino acids. The CDR3 bases are TGTGCCAGCAGTTTATGGGCCGCGGGTCAAGGGAAAGATACGCAGTATTTT. It encodes CASSLWAAGQGKDTQYF. The entire variable domain, with the rest obtained from reference TRBV28 and TRBJ2-3, is as follows: DVKVTQSSRYLVKRTGEKVFLECVQDMDHENMFWYRQDPGLGLRLIYFSYDVKMKEKGDIPEGYSVSREKKERFSLILESASTNQTSMYLCASSLWAAGQGKDTQYFGPGTRLTVL.

This clonotype was observed at least ten times. The rearrangement uses TRBV12-3 or TRBV12-4 and TRBJ2-3, with 9 positions matching TRBD1. The CDR3 consists of 18 residues. V lost 2 bases to trimming and J lost 2 bases; unmatched junction nucleotides: 11. The CDR3 here is CASSLSLGTGGPTDTQYF. In DNA, the CDR3 is TGTGCCAGCAGTTTAAGCCTCGGAACAGGGGGCCCCACAGATACGCAGTATTTT.

This clonotype was found a few times. The rearrangement links TRBV27 to TRBJ1-2; D unresolved. The CDR3 length is 12 residues. The germline V gene encodes CDR1 MNHEY and CDR2 SMNVEV (reference sequence). Trimming cost V 6 bases and J 6 bases, with 11 bases left between them. The CDR3 is CASRQLGNGYTF. The CDR3 DNA is TGTGCCAGCAGACAACTGGGTAATGGCTACACCTTC.

In its sample, this clonotype was seen a few times. V gene TRBV7-9 combines with J gene TRBJ2-3, with 7 bases matching TRBD1. Germline loops: CDR1 SEHNR, CDR2 FQNEAQ (reference sequence). The CDR3 has 14 residues. Trimming took 3 bases from V and 6 from J; bases not matched to a gene: 6. CDR3 residues: CASSLKGQADTQYF. The CDR3 nucleotides are TGTGCCAGCAGCTTGAAAGGACAGGCGGATACGCAGTATTTT.